This T cell receptor beta chain was sequenced during a study of identical twins. Trimming removed 2 bases from V and 2 bases from J, with 5 bases in between. The germline gives CDR1 MRHNA, CDR2 SNTAGT. The CDR3 has 13 residues. From the 5' RACE reads, TCRdb called clonotypes with MiXCR, one entry per CDR3 protein. In the table there are approximately 700,000 distinct CDR3 sequences, 18% of which are singletons. These records were also assigned to another study, of T cells expressing NK-cell markers.

This chain joins TRBV6-4 and TRBJ2-3; no definite D call. The specimen sequenced was PBMCs. The source of this sequence is a woman younger than 30 in good health. In DNA, the CDR3 is TGTGCCAGCAGTGACGAAGACACAGATACGCAGTATTTT. This encodes CASSDEDTDTQYF.